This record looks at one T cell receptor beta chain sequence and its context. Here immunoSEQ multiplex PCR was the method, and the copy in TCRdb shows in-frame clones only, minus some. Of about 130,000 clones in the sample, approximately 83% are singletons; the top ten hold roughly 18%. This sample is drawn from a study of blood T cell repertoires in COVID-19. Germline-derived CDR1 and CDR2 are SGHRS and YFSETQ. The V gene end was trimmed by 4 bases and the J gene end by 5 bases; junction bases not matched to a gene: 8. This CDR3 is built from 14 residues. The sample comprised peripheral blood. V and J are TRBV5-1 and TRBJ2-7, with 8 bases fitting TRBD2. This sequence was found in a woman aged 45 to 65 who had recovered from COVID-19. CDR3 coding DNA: TGCGCCAGCAGCCCAAACCGGGGGGGGGACGAGCAGTACTTC. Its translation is CASSPNRGGDEQYF. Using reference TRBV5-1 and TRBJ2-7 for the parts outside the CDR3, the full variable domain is KAGVTQTPRYLIKTRGQQVTLSCSPISGHRSVSWYQQTPGQGLQFLFEYFSETQRNKGNFPGRFSGRQFSNSRSEMNVSTLELGDSALYLCASSPNRGGDEQYFGPGTRLTVT.